The 27 T cell receptor beta chains in this list originate from one sample, sequenced in a study of regulatory T cells in long-lasting Graves disease. Construction of TCR beta libraries relied on iRepertoire HTBI primers and on Arm-PCR targeting CDR3 regions. MiXCR, applied by TCRdb to the multiplex PCR reads, yields one record per CDR3 protein. The profile shows under 300,000 distinct CDR3 sequences, around 16% of them singletons. As to time point: newly diagnosed GD, antithyroid drugs for less than 3 months. PBMCs were the source of the RNA used for TCR sequencing. The source material was peripheral blood mononuclear cells (PBMCs), sampled at new diagnosis, from a patient treated with antithyroid drugs. These receptors were obtained from a female donor with Graves disease.

This clonotype was observed many times. The J gene is TRBJ2-4, the V gene TRBV7-9; D might be TRBD2 (6 bases). Trimming shortened V by 4 bases and J by 6 bases, and 10 bases separated the two germline ends. The length of the CDR3 is 13 residues. CDR1 SEHNR and CDR2 FQNEAQ come from the germline V gene (reference sequence). This CDR3 is CASSSPGVNIQYF. Here the CDR3 DNA reads TGTGCCAGCAGCTCCCCGGGGGTAAACATTCAGTACTTC. Looking up the rest from reference TRBV7-9 and TRBJ2-4 gives the full variable domain: DTGVSQNPRHKITKRGQNVTFRCDPISEHNRLYWYRQTLGQGPEFLTYFQNEAQLEKSRLLSDRFSAERPKGSFSTLEIQRTEQGDSAMYLCASSSPGVNIQYFGAGTRLSVL.

This clonotype was detected only a few times. The rearrangement uses TRBV6-1 and TRBJ2-7; 9 nucleotides agree with TRBD2. Losses at the gene ends were 6 bases for V and 3 bases for J; bases not matched to a gene: 9. Germline-derived CDR1 and CDR2 are MNHNS and SASEGT. The CDR3 runs 15 residues. The CDR3, as DNA: TGTGCCAGCAGACCCCTGGCTAGCGGGATCTACGAGCAGTACTTC. The encoded protein is CASRPLASGIYEQYF.

This clonotype has at least ten counts. J is TRBJ1-2 and V is TRBV6-1; TRBD1 matches at 10 bases. Germline V gene data show CDR1 as MNHNS and CDR2 as SASEGT. CDR3 length: 16 amino acids. Trimming at V came to 5 bases and at J to 2 bases, leaving 8 bases not matched to a gene. This CDR3 reads CASSPRRTGGNYGYTF. The CDR3 DNA sequence: TGTGCCAGCAGTCCTCGACGGACAGGGGGGAACTATGGCTACACCTTC.

The chain uses TRBV11-2 and TRBJ2-1, with 10 bases fitting TRBD2. Germline trimming cut 1 base from V and 6 bases from J; bases unmatched to any gene: 6. The length of the CDR3 is 16 residues. Germline-derived CDR1 and CDR2 are SGHAT and FQNNGV. CDR3 loop: CASSLVGLAGVNEQFF. For the CDR3, the DNA is TGTGCCAGCAGCTTAGTTGGGCTAGCGGGGGTCAATGAGCAGTTCTTC.

This clonotype has at least ten counts. The V gene is TRBV24-1, the J gene TRBJ2-7; maybe TRBD1 (5 bases). This CDR3 is built from 15 residues. Trimming shortened V by 3 bases and J by 6 bases, and 17 bases separated the two germline ends. CDR1 is KGHDR and CDR2 is SFDVKD in the germline V gene. CDR3 protein: CATSDAKGLSREQYF. As DNA, the CDR3 is TGTGCCACCAGTGATGCTAAGGGGCTTTCGCGCGAGCAGTACTTC.

This clonotype was seen at least ten times. V usage is TRBV11-3 and J usage is TRBJ1-1; D may be TRBD1 (5 bases). The CDR3 spans 15 residues. Germline V gene data show CDR1 as SGHNT and CDR2 as YENEEA. Trimming stripped 0 bases from V and 3 bases from J, with 11 bases between. The CDR3 DNA sequence: TGTGCCAGCAGCTTAGACCCAGGGCTCGACACTGAAGCTTTCTTT. The encoded protein is CASSLDPGLDTEAFF.

This clonotype was counted at least ten times. The chain recombines TRBV6-1 with TRBJ2-3, with D tentatively TRBD2 (5 bases). Per the germline V gene, CDR1 is MNHNS and CDR2 is SASEGT. Trimming cost V 5 bases and J 6 bases, with 18 bases left between them. The CDR3 covers 15 residues. CDR3 in DNA: TGTGCCAGCAGTCCCCAAAGGACGGGAACGGATACGCAGTATTTT. Translated: CASSPQRTGTDTQYF.

This clonotype was detected ten times or more. The rearrangement joins TRBV12-3 or TRBV12-4 to TRBJ1-2; unclear D gene. With 6 bases removed from V and 8 bases from J, the gap between germline ends came to 10 bases. The CDR3 is 11 amino acids. The CDR3 spells CASSLTEGYTF. CDR3 nucleotide sequence: TGTGCCAGCAGCCTTACGGAGGGCTACACCTTC.

This clonotype was detected ten times or more. The chain links TRBV18 to TRBJ2-7; 12 bases align to TRBD2. Germline trimming cut 2 bases from V and 6 bases from J; bases unmatched to any gene: 2. The CDR3 loop spans 14 amino acids. From germline, CDR1 is KGHSH and CDR2 LQKENI. CDR3 in DNA: TGTGCCAGCTCACCAAAGGGACTAGCGGGCGAGCAGTACTTC. Protein sequence: CASSPKGLAGEQYF.

The sample holds many counts of this clonotype. This chain uses TRBV12-3 or TRBV12-4 with TRBJ1-2; no definite D call. Trimming removed 8 bases from V and 3 bases from J, with 13 bases in between. CDR3 length equals 13 residues. The DNA for the CDR3 is TGTGCCAGCTCCTTCGGAGTAGACTATGGCTACACCTTC. This codes for CASSFGVDYGYTF.

V is TRBV3-1 and J is TRBJ2-1; 11 bases align to TRBD2. V shed 6 bases and J 6 bases; nucleotides not matched to a gene: 13. Germline lookup yields CDR1 LGHDT and CDR2 YNNKEL (reference sequence). This CDR3 has 17 amino acids. The CDR3 loop reads CASRQELAGGLSNEQFF. CDR3 DNA: TGTGCCAGCAGGCAGGAATTAGCGGGAGGGCTGAGCAATGAGCAGTTCTTC.

The chain employs TRBV11-3 and TRBJ2-2; D is unclear. CDR1 is SGHNT and CDR2 is YENEEA in the germline V gene. The length of the CDR3 is 12 residues. The V gene lost 7 bases and the J gene lost 4 bases, with 7 bases spanning the gap. This CDR3 is CASTPFTGELFF. CDR3 DNA sequence: TGTGCCAGCACCCCTTTCACCGGGGAGCTGTTTTTT.

This clonotype was counted many times. The rearrangement uses TRBV4-1 and TRBJ1-2; 7 bases match TRBD1. V shed 3 bases, J shed 4 bases, and the junction held 5 bases outside the gene matches. CDR1 and CDR2 from the germline V gene are MGHRA and YSYEKL. The CDR3 is 14 residues long. CDR3 nucleotide sequence: TGCGCCAGCAGCCACCAGGGACAGCTCTATGGCTACACCTTC. Amino acid sequence: CASSHQGQLYGYTF.

At least ten counts were recorded for this clonotype. V gene TRBV7-8 combines with J gene TRBJ1-4, with 7 nucleotides matching TRBD1. Trimming took 5 bases from V and 9 from J; bases not matched to a gene: 12. CDR3 size: 15 residues. Per the germline V gene, CDR1 is SGHVS and CDR2 is FQNEAQ. The CDR3 DNA reads as TGTGCCAGCAGCCAGAGCGGCGGGACAGATAAAAAACTGTTTTTT. Translation: CASSQSGGTDKKLFF.

This clonotype appeared many times. The V gene is TRBV7-9, the J gene TRBJ2-3; possibly TRBD1 or TRBD2 for D (5 bases each). CDR1 and CDR2 (germline): SEHNR, FQNEAQ (reference sequence). The length of the CDR3 is 15 residues. The V and J ends lost 9 bases and 8 bases respectively, with 24 bases between them. CDR3 loop: CASHAGTPVGGTQYF. The CDR3 DNA sequence: TGTGCCAGTCACGCCGGGACGCCAGTGGGTGGTACGCAGTATTTT.

For this clonotype: Given a much more abundant clone one base away, this may be a read error. The chain uses TRBV6-9 and TRBJ1-5; 8 nucleotides match TRBD1. The CDR3 totals 13 residues. Per germline, CDR1 MNHGY and CDR2 SVAAGI. V was pared by 3 bases and J by 9 bases, with 4 bases of the junction left unmatched. In nucleotides, the CDR3 is TGTGCCAGCAGTTACCCGGACAGGGTGCCCCAGCATTTT. Translating it yields CASSYPDRVPQHF.

The table lists this clonotype with many counts. The chain couples TRBV18 to TRBJ2-3; the match to TRBD2 covers 7 bases. The V gene's germline CDR1 is KGHSH and CDR2 LQKENI. CDR3 size: 15 residues. J was trimmed by 3 bases and V by 3 bases; bases with no gene match: 6. CDR3 nucleotide sequence: TGTGCCAGCTCACCCCTCGGCGGGAGTACAGATACGCAGTATTTT. Translated, it gives CASSPLGGSTDTQYF.

The table lists this clonotype with many counts. The V call is TRBV6-5, the J call TRBJ1-5; D might be TRBD1 (6 bases). This CDR3 contains 15 residues. V lost 5 bases to trimming and J lost 3 bases, with 14 bases between them. Germline CDR1 reads MNHEY; CDR2 reads SVGAGI. The CDR3 loop is CASSHLQGTNQPQHF. CDR3 nucleotide sequence: TGTGCCAGCAGTCACTTACAGGGCACCAATCAGCCCCAGCATTTT.

The sample holds many counts of this clonotype. The chain employs TRBV30 and TRBJ2-1; TRBD2 aligns across 7 bases. The CDR3 extends over 12 amino acids. Germline values: CDR1 GTSNPN, CDR2 SVGIG (reference sequence). Trimming removed 6 bases from V and 8 bases from J; junction bases left unmatched: 7. The CDR3 coding sequence is TGTGCCTGCAGGGACTATCTCCATGAGCAGTTCTTC. Translated, it gives CACRDYLHEQFF. The full variable domain, with the rest looked up from reference TRBV30 and TRBJ2-1, is SQTIHQWPATLVQPVGSPLSLECTVEGTSNPNLYWYRQAAGRGLQLLFYSVGIGQISSEVPQNLSASRPQDRQFILSSKKLLLSDSGFYLCACRDYLHEQFFGPGTRLTVL.

The chain carries TRBV5-5 and TRBJ2-1; the D gene could be TRBD1 or TRBD2 (5 bases each). Trimming pared 4 bases from V and 15 bases from J, leaving 20 bases between. CDR3 length equals 13 residues. The V gene's germline CDR1 is SGHKS and CDR2 YYEKEE (reference sequence). This chain's CDR3 is CASSGDVSASRFF. CDR3 in DNA: TGTGCCAGCAGCGGGGACGTTTCGGCAAGTCGGTTCTTC.

This clonotype was observed many times. The J gene is TRBJ1-1, the V gene TRBV18; no reliable D call. Germline V CDR1 and CDR2: KGHSH, LQKENI. The V end lost 6 bases, the J end lost 0 bases, and 8 bases lay between the germline ends. This CDR3 has 13 amino acids. The CDR3 nucleotides are TGTGCCAGCTCGCCGCAGGTGAACACTGAAGCTTTCTTT. Translation gives CASSPQVNTEAFF.

CDR3 in amino acids: CASSLGTGEYF. The CDR3 DNA reads TGTGCCAGCAGTTTAGGGACAGGGGAGTACTTC. The chain employs TRBV28 and TRBJ2-5; 10 bases are a match to TRBD1. This CDR3 has 11 residues. CDR1 and CDR2 from the germline V gene are MDHEN and SYDVKM. With V trimmed by 2 bases and J by 12 bases, 0 bases remained unmatched.

In regard to this clonotype: A far larger clone is off by one base, so a read error is likely. The chain uses TRBV7-3 and TRBJ2-1; 14 positions match TRBD2. CDR1 is SGHTA, CDR2 FQGTGA, per germline. This CDR3 region has 16 residues. The CDR3 sequence is CVSSLGLAGESGEQFF. CDR3 bases: TGTGTCAGCAGCCTGGGACTAGCGGGAGAGTCTGGTGAGCAGTTCTTC.

The sample holds many counts of this clonotype. This chain joins TRBV6-2 or TRBV6-3 and TRBJ2-1, with TRBD1 matching 8 bases. In germline, CDR1 is MNHEY, CDR2 SVGEGT. The CDR3 extends over 14 amino acids. V shed 5 bases and J 1 base; nucleotides not matched to a gene: 1. CDR3 in DNA: TGTGCCAGCAGTGACAGGGGATCCTACAATGAGCAGTTCTTC. This codes for CASSDRGSYNEQFF.

In its sample, this clonotype was seen many times. This chain joins TRBV7-2 and TRBJ2-3; D is unclear. Per the germline V gene, CDR1 is SGHTA and CDR2 is FQGNSA. There are 13 residues in the CDR3. The germline V and J ends were trimmed by 2 bases and 3 bases, with 6 bases remaining between them. CDR3 nucleotide sequence: TGTGCCAGCAGCTTAATGTTTACAGATACGCAGTATTTT. It is translated as CASSLMFTDTQYF. The complete variable domain, with remaining parts taken from reference TRBV7-2 and TRBJ2-3, reads GAGVSQSPSNKVTEKGKDVELRCDPISGHTALYWYRQSLGQGLEFLIYFQGNSAPDKSGLPSDRFSAERTGGSVSTLTIQRTQQEDSAVYLCASSLMFTDTQYFGPGTRLTVL.

The chain is built from TRBV6-5 and TRBJ1-1; TRBD1 agrees at 8 bases. The germline CDR1 and CDR2 sequences are MNHEY and SVGAGI. Trimming cost V 4 bases and J 5 bases; bases outside gene matches: 12. The CDR3 is made up of 16 amino acids. CDR3 sequence: CASSFLPTGVVTEAFF. Written as DNA, the CDR3 is TGTGCCAGCAGTTTCCTTCCGACAGGGGTGGTGACTGAAGCTTTCTTT.

This clonotype has at least ten counts. The J gene is TRBJ2-7, the V gene TRBV7-6; 7 bases are a match to TRBD2. The CDR3 extends over 16 amino acids. Losses at the gene ends were 1 base for V and 9 bases for J; bases not matched to a gene: 15. Germline-derived CDR1 and CDR2 are SGHVS and FNYEAQ. CDR3 residues: CASSLEGGSFPNAQYF. The CDR3 nucleotides read TGTGCCAGCAGCTTAGAAGGCGGGAGTTTCCCAAACGCGCAGTACTTC.